This entry lists 3 T cell receptor beta chains sequenced from one sample in a study of T cell responses to AZD1222 COVID-19 vaccine. Using immunoSEQ multiplex PCR, the repertoire was profiled, and TCRdb retains in-frame clones only, with some absent. This sample carries 100,000 or so clones, approximately 91% of them seen once, and the ten largest clones take more than 5%. The input for sequencing was peripheral blood, taken 28 days after the second AZD1222 dose. These receptors were collected from an adult who received the AZD1222 COVID-19 vaccine.

The chain carries TRBV5-1 and TRBJ1-2; TRBD1 matches at 10 bases. The ends lost 4 bases at V and 4 bases at J; junction bases unmatched: 10. This CDR3 region has 16 residues. Germline V CDR1 and CDR2: SGHRS, YFSETQ. The CDR3 loop reads CASSQAGDRGSYGYTF. The CDR3 DNA sequence: TGCGCCAGCAGCCAAGCCGGGGACAGGGGAAGCTATGGCTACACCTTC.

The CDR3 region has the DNA TGCAGCGCTCTTATAGGGACCCAGCATTTT. Amino acids: CSALIGTQHF. The rearrangement uses TRBV29-1 and TRBJ1-5; D is ambiguous. CDR3 size: 10 residues. In germline, CDR1 is SQVTM, CDR2 ANQGSEA. V was clipped by 7 bases and J by 11 bases, with 12 bases between them.

The gene calls are TRBV5-4 and TRBJ1-4; D gene uncertain. Trimming pared 3 bases from V and 8 bases from J, leaving 20 bases between. Looked up from germline, CDR1 is SGHNT and CDR2 is YYREEE (reference sequence). This CDR3 has 16 residues. The CDR3 DNA sequence: TGTGCCAGCAGCTCCAGGCTTGGCCCCCGAAGGGAAAAACTGTTTTTT. It encodes CASSSRLGPRREKLFF.